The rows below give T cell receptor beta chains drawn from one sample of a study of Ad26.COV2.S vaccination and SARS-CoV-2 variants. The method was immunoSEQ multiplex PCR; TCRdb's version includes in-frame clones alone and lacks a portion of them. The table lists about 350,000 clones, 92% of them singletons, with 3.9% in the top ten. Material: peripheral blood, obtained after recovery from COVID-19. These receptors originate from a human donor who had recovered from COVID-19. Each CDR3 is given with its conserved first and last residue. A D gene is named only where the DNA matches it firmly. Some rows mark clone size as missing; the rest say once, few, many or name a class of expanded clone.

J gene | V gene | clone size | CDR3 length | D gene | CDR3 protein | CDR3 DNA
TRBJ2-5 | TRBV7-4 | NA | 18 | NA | CASSLETGIGLVRETQYF | TGTGCCAGCAGCCTAGAAACAGGGATTGGGCTGGTGCGCGAGACCCAGTACTTC
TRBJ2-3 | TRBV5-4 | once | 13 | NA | CASSFERSDTQYF | TGTGCCAGCAGCTTTGAACGATCCGATACGCAGTATTTT
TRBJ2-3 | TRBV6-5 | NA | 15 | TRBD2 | CASSYGGGAADTQYF | TGTGCCAGCAGTTACGGCGGGGGTGCCGCCGATACGCAGTATTTT
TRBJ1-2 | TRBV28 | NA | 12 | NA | CASSFPNYGYTF | TGTGCCAGCAGTTTCCCTAACTATGGCTACACCTTC
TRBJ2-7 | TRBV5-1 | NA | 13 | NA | CASSLWVNYEQYF | TGCGCCAGCAGCTTGTGGGTCAACTACGAGCAGTACTTC
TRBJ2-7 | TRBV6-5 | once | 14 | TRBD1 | CASSQGQGTYEQYF | TGTGCCAGCAGTCAGGGACAGGGCACCTACGAGCAGTACTTC
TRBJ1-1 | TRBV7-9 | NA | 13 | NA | CASSNSGNTEAFF | TGTGCCAGCAGCAACTCAGGGAACACTGAAGCTTTCTTT
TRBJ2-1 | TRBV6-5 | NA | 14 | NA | CASSSYRAYNEQFF | TGTGCCAGCAGTTCCTACAGGGCTTACAATGAGCAGTTCTTC
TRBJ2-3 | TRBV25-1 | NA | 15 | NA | CASSDYLGGTDTQYF | TGTGCCAGCAGTGATTACCTCGGGGGCACAGATACGCAGTATTTT
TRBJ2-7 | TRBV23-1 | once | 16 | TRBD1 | CASSRGQGIYSYEQYF | TGCGCCAGCAGTCGGGGACAGGGGATATACTCCTACGAGCAGTACTTC
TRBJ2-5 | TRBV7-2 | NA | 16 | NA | CASSLGGARGGKTQYF | TGTGCCAGCAGCTTAGGGGGGGCCAGGGGCGGGAAGACCCAGTACTTC
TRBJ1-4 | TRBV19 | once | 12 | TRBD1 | CASRGRNEKLFF | TGTGCCTCCAGGGGGAGAAATGAAAAACTGTTTTTT
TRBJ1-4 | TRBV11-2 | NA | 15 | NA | CASSLEGVRNEKLFF | TGTGCCAGCAGCTTAGAAGGGGTCAGGAATGAAAAACTGTTTTTT
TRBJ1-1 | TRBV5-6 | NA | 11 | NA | CASSLGQEAFF | TGTGCCAGCAGCTTGGGGCAGGAAGCTTTCTTT
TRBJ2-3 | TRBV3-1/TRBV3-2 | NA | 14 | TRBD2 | CASGLAGESDTQYF | TGTGCCAGTGGACTAGCGGGGGAATCAGATACGCAGTATTTT
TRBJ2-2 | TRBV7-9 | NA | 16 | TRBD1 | CASRPGQGFNTGELFF | TGTGCCAGCAGACCGGGACAGGGGTTCAACACCGGGGAGCTGTTTTTT
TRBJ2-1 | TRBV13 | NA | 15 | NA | CASSFRGALYNEQFF | TGTGCCAGCAGCTTTCGAGGGGCCCTCTACAATGAGCAGTTCTTC
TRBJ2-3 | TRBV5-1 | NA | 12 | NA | CASSLGDYYEYF | TGCGCCAGCAGCTTGGGGGATTACTACGAGTATTTT
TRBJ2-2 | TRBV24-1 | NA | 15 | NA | CATSDPDGGSGELFF | TGTGCCACCAGTGACCCCGATGGGGGCTCCGGGGAGCTGTTTTTT
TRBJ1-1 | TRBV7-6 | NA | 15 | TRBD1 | CASSFVTGGNTEAFF | TGTGCCAGCAGTTTTGTAACAGGGGGGAACACTGAAGCTTTCTTT
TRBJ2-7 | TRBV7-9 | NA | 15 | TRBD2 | CASSITSGEFYEQYF | TGTGCCAGCAGCATAACGAGCGGGGAGTTCTACGAGCAGTACTTC
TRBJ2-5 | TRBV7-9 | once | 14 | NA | CASSAGLPKETQYF | TGTGCCAGCAGCGCCGGACTGCCTAAAGAGACCCAGTACTTC
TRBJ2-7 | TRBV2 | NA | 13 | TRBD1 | CASSLGPRDRAHF | TGTGCCAGCAGTCTGGGACCTCGGGACAGGGCTCACTTC
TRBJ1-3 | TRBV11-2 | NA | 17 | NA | CASSLVVQLADGNTIYF | TGTGCCAGCAGCTTAGTTGTACAGCTAGCTGACGGAAACACCATATATTTT
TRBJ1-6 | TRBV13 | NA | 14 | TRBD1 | CASSSGQGGSPLHF | TGTGCCAGCAGCTCGGGACAGGGTGGGTCACCCCTCCACTTT
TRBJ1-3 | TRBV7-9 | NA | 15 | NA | CASSTRGHVVDTIYF | TGTGCCAGCAGCACACGGGGACACGTCGTAGACACCATATATTTT
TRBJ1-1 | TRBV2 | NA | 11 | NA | CGARGNTEAFF | TGTGGGGCAAGGGGAAACACTGAAGCTTTCTTT
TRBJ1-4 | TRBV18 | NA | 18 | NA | CASSLQTQLRSGHEKLFF | TGTGCCAGCTCACTTCAGACCCAGTTACGGTCCGGGCATGAAAAACTGTTTTTT
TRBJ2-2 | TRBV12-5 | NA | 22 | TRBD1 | CASGLALSRDRDRLVGPGELFF | TGTGCTAGTGGTTTGGCCCTGAGCCGGGACAGGGACCGACTAGTGGGTCCCGGGGAGCTGTTTTTT
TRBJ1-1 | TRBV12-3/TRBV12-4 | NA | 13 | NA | CASSLEGQSKTFF | TGTGCCAGCAGTTTGGAGGGGCAGTCTAAGACTTTCTTT
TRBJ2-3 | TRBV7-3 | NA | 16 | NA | CASSLTGRVSTDTQYF | TGTGCCAGCAGCTTAACCGGGCGGGTTAGCACAGATACGCAGTATTTT
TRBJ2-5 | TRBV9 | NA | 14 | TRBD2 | CASSPSGGQETQYF | TGTGCCAGCAGCCCTAGCGGGGGCCAAGAGACCCAGTACTTC
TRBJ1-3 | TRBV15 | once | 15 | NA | CATSSQITSGNTIYF | TGTGCCACCAGCAGTCAAATCACTTCTGGAAACACCATATATTTT
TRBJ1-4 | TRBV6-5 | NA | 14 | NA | CASSLRGGNEKLFF | TGTGCCAGCAGTCTGCGGGGGGGGAATGAAAAACTGTTTTTT
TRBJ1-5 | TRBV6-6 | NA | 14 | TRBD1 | CASSGQGRDQPQHF | TGTGCCAGCAGCGGACAGGGAAGGGATCAGCCCCAGCATTTT
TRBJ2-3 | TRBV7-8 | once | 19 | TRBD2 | CASSYRGLAGILSTDTQYF | TGTGCCAGCAGCTATCGAGGACTAGCGGGGATACTGAGCACAGATACGCAGTATTTT
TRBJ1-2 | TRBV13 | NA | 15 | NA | CASSSGTEGFYGYTF | TGTGCCAGCAGCTCCGGGACGGAGGGCTTCTATGGCTACACCTTC
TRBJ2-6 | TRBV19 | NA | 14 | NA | CASNEYSGANVLTF | TGTGCCAGTAATGAATACTCTGGGGCCAACGTCCTGACTTTC
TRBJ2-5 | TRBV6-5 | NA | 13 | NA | CASSRQGGETQYF | TGTGCCAGCAGCCGACAGGGAGGGGAGACCCAGTACTTC
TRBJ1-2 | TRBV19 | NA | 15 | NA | CASSDDSGPRGGYTF | TGTGCCAGTAGTGATGACAGTGGCCCGAGGGGTGGCTACACCTTC
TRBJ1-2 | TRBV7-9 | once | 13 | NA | CASSNDNNYGYTF | TGTGCCAGCAGCAACGACAATAACTATGGCTACACCTTC
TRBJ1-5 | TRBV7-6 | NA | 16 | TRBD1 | CASSLEGAQANQPQHF | TGTGCCAGCAGCCTAGAGGGGGCACAGGCCAATCAGCCCCAGCATTTT
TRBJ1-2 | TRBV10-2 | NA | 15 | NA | CASSDGVRGTLDYTF | TGCGCCAGCAGTGATGGAGTGAGGGGTACCCTGGACTACACCTTC
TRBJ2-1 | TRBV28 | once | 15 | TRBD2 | CASSRGGSSYNEQFF | TGTGCCAGCAGTCGCGGGGGGAGCTCCTACAATGAGCAGTTCTTC
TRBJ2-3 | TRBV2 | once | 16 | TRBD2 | CASSPRAGGPTDTQYF | TGTGCCAGCAGTCCTAGAGCGGGGGGGCCCACAGATACGCAGTATTTT
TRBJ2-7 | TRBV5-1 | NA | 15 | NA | CASSINWRSSYEQYF | TGCGCCAGCAGCATAAACTGGCGGTCCTCCTACGAGCAGTACTTC